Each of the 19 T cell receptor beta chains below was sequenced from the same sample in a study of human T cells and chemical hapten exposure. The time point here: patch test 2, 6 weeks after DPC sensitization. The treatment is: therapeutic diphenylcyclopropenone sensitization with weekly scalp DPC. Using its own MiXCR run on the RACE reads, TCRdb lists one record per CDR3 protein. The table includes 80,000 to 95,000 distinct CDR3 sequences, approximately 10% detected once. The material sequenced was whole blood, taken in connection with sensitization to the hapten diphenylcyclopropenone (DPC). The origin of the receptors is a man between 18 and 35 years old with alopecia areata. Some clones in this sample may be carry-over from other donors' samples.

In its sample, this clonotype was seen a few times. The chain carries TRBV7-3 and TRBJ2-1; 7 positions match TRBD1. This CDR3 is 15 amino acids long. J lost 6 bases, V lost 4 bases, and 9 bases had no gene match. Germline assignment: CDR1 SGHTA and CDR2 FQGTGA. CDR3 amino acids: CASSSATGLFNEQFF. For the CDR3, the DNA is TGTGCCAGCAGCTCGGCGACAGGGCTGTTCAATGAGCAGTTCTTC.

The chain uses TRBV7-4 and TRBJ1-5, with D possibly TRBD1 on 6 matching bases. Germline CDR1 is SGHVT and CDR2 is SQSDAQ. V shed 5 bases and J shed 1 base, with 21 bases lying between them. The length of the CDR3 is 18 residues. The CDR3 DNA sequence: TGTGCCAGCAGCGTTACCCCACCGCTCAGGGGAAGCAATCAGCCCCAGCATTTT. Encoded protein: CASSVTPPLRGSNQPQHF. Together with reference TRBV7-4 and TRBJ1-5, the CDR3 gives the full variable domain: GAGVSQSPRYKVAKRGRDVALRCDSISGHVTLYWYRQTLGQGSEVLTYSQSDAQRDKSGRPSGRFSAERPERSVSTLKIQRTEQGDSAVYLCASSVTPPLRGSNQPQHFGDGTRLSIL.

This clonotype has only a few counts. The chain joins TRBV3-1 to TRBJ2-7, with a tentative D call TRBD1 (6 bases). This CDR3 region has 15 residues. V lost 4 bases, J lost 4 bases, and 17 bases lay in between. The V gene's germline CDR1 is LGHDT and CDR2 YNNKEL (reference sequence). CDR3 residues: CASSPTGTRIYEQYF. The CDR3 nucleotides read TGTGCCAGCAGCCCCACAGGGACACGGATATACGAGCAGTACTTC.

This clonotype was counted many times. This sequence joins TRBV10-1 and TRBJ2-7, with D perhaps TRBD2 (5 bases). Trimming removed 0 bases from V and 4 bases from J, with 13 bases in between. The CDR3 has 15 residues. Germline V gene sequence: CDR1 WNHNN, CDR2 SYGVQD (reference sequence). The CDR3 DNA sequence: TGCGCCAGCAGTGAGTCGCCCGGGGAAGGATACGAGCAGTACTTC. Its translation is CASSESPGEGYEQYF.

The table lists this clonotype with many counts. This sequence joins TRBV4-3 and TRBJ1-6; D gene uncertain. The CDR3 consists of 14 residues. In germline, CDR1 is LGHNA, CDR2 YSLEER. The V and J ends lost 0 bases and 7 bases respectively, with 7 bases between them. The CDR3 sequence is CASSQDPSNSPLHF. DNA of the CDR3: TGCGCCAGCAGCCAAGATCCGTCCAATTCACCCCTCCACTTT.

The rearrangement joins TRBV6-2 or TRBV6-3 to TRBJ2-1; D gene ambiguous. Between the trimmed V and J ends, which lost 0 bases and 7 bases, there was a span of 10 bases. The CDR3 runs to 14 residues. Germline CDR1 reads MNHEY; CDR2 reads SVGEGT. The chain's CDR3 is CASSYSGRLNEQFF. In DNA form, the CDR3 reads TGTGCCAGCAGTTACTCCGGACGGCTAAATGAGCAGTTCTTC.

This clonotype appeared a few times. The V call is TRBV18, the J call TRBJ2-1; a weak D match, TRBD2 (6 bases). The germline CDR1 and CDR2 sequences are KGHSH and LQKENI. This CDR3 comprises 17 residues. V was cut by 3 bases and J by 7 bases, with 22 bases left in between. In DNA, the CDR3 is TGTGCCAGCTCACCGTTAGGTGCGCGGGGACCCGAGAATGAGCAGTTCTTC. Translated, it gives CASSPLGARGPENEQFF.

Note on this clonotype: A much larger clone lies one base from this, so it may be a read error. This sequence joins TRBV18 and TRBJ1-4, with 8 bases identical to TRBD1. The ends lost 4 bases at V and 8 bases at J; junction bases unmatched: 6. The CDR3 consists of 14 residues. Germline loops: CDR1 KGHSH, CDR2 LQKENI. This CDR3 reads CASSLAGGDEKLFF. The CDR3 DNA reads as TGTGCCAGCTCACTGGCAGGGGGCGACGAAAAACTGTTTTTT.

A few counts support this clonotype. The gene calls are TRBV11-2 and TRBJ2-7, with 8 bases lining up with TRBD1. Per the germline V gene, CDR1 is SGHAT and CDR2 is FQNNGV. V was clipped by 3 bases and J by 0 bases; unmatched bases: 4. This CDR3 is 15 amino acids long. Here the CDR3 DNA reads TGTGCCAGCAGCTTTGGTGGGACAGGCTCCTACGAGCAGTACTTC. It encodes CASSFGGTGSYEQYF.

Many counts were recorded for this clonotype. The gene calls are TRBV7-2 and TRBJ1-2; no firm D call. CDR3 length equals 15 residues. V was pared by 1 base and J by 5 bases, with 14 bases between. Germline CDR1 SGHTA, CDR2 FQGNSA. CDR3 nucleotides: TGTGCCAGCAGCTTAGGTCAAATCTATCGGTATGGCTACACCTTC. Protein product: CASSLGQIYRYGYTF. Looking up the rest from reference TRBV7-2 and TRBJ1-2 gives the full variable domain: GAGVSQSPSNKVTEKGKDVELRCDPISGHTALYWYRQSLGQGLEFLIYFQGNSAPDKSGLPSDRFSAERTGGSVSTLTIQRTQQEDSAVYLCASSLGQIYRYGYTFGSGTRLTVV.

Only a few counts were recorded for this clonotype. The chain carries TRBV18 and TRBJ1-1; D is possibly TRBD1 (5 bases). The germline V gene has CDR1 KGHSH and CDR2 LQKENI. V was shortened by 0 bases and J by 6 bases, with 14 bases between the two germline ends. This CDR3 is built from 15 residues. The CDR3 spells CASSPPGGVSAEAFF. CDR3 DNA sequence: TGTGCCAGCTCACCACCGGGGGGTGTCTCGGCTGAAGCTTTCTTT.

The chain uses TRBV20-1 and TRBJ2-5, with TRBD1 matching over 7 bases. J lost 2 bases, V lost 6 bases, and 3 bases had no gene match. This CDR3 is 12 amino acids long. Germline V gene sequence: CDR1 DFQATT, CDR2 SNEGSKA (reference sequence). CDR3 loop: CSATGQQETQYF. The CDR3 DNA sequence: TGCAGTGCAACGGGACAGCAAGAGACCCAGTACTTC.

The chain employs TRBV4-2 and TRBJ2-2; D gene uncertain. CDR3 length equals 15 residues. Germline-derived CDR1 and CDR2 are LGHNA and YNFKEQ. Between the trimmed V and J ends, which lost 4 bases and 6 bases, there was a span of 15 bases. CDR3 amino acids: CASSPETLQAGELFF. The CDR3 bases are TGTGCCAGCAGCCCCGAGACCCTTCAGGCCGGGGAGCTGTTTTTT.

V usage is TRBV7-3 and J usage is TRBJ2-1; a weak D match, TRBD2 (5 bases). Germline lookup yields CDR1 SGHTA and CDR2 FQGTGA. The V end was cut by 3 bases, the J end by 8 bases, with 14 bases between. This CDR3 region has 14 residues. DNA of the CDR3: TGTGCCAGCAGCTTTCGTACGCGGGTTGATGAGCAGTTCTTC. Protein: CASSFRTRVDEQFF.

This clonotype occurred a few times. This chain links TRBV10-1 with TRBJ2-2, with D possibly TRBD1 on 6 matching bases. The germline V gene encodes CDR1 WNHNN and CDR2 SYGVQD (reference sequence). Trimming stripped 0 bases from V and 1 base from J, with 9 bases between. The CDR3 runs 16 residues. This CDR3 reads CASSESYRVNTGELFF. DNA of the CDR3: TGCGCCAGCAGTGAGTCGTACAGGGTGAACACCGGGGAGCTGTTTTTT.

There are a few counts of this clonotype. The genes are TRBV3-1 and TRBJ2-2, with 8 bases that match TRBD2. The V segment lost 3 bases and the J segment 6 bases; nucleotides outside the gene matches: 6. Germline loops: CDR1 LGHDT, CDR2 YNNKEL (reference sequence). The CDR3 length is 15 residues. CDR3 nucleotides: TGTGCCAGCAGCCAGATAGCGGGGTCGGCCGGGGAGCTGTTTTTT. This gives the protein CASSQIAGSAGELFF.

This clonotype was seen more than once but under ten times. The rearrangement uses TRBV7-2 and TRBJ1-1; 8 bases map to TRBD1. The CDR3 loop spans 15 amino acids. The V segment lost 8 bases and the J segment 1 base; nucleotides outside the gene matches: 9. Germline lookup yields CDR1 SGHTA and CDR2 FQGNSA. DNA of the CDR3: TGTGCCAGCTCCTTTGCAGGGGGCTCGAACACTGAAGCTTTCTTT. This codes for CASSFAGGSNTEAFF. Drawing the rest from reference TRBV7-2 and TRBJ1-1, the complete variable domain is GAGVSQSPSNKVTEKGKDVELRCDPISGHTALYWYRQSLGQGLEFLIYFQGNSAPDKSGLPSDRFSAERTGGSVSTLTIQRTQQEDSAVYLCASSFAGGSNTEAFFGQGTRLTVV.

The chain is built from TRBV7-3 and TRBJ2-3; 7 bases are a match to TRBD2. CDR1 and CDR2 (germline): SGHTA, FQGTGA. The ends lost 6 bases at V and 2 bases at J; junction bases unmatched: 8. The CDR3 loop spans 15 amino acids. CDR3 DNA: TGTGCCAGCAGTCCGCGGGGGAAATCCACAGATACGCAGTATTTT. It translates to CASSPRGKSTDTQYF.

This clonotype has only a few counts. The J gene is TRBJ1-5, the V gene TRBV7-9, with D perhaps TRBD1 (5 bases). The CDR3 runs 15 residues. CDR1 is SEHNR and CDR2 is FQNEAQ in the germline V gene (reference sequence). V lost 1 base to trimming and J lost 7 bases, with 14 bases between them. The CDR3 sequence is CASSLGDFPAQPQHF. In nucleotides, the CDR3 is TGTGCCAGCAGCTTAGGGGACTTCCCCGCCCAGCCCCAGCATTTT. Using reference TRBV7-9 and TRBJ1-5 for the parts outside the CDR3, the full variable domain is DTGVSQNPRHKITKRGQNVTFRCDPISEHNRLYWYRQTLGQGPEFLTYFQNEAQLEKSRLLSDRFSAERPKGSFSTLEIQRTEQGDSAMYLCASSLGDFPAQPQHFGDGTRLSIL.